These T cell receptor beta chains were read from a single sample in a study of blood T cell repertoires in COVID-19. Clones were read by immunoSEQ multiplex PCR, and TCRdb kept only the in-frame ones, dropping some. The sample lists under 150,000 clones; 80% to 85% were seen once. The sequencing input was PBMCs or T cells enriched from blood (not recorded which). All receptors derive from a man in his forties or fifties with acute COVID-19. The CDR3 runs from the conserved cysteine through the conserved F or W. Each record gives: V gene, D gene, clone size, J gene, CDR3 protein, CDR3 DNA. D genes are given only for firm matches. Clone size is shown for a subset of rows, as once, few, many or a class of expanded clone.

v_gene: TRBV30
d_gene: TRBD1
abundance: NA
j_gene: TRBJ1-2
CDR3aa: CALDRDHYGYTF
CDR3nt: TGTGCCTTAGACAGGGATCACTATGGCTACACCTTC

v_gene: TRBV27
d_gene: TRBD1
abundance: few
j_gene: TRBJ1-5
CDR3aa: CASSPWTGYSNQPQHF
CDR3nt: TGTGCCAGCAGTCCCTGGACAGGGTATAGCAATCAGCCCCAGCATTTT

v_gene: TRBV28
d_gene: TRBD1
abundance: NA
j_gene: TRBJ1-2
CDR3aa: CASSLRGQNYGYTF
CDR3nt: TGTGCCAGCAGTTTACGGGGACAGAACTATGGCTACACCTTC

v_gene: TRBV7-2
d_gene: NA
abundance: NA
j_gene: TRBJ1-1
CDR3aa: CASSSDTDTEAFF
CDR3nt: TGTGCCAGCAGCTCCGACACAGACACTGAAGCTTTCTTT

v_gene: TRBV19
d_gene: NA
abundance: NA
j_gene: TRBJ1-1
CDR3aa: CASRRTGMNTEAFF
CDR3nt: TGTGCCAGTAGAAGGACGGGGATGAACACTGAAGCTTTCTTT

v_gene: TRBV7-2
d_gene: NA
abundance: NA
j_gene: TRBJ1-2
CDR3aa: CASSPGRAGTTYGYTF
CDR3nt: TGTGCCAGCAGCCCCGGTCGGGCAGGGACTACCTATGGCTACACCTTC

v_gene: TRBV7-2
d_gene: NA
abundance: few
j_gene: TRBJ1-2
CDR3aa: CASSLFLDRAGYTF
CDR3nt: TGTGCCAGCAGCTTATTCCTCGACAGAGCCGGCTACACCTTC

v_gene: TRBV27
d_gene: NA
abundance: once
j_gene: TRBJ2-3
CDR3aa: CASSLRPGWADTQYF
CDR3nt: TGTGCCAGCAGTTTAAGGCCAGGGTGGGCAGATACGCAGTATTTT

v_gene: TRBV30
d_gene: TRBD1
abundance: NA
j_gene: TRBJ1-2
CDR3aa: CASRWAGGSGYTF
CDR3nt: TGTGCCTCCCGCTGGGCAGGGGGCAGTGGCTACACCTTC

v_gene: TRBV5-6
d_gene: TRBD2
abundance: NA
j_gene: TRBJ2-7
CDR3aa: CASSFSSGRSSYEQYF
CDR3nt: TGTGCCAGCAGCTTCTCTAGCGGGAGGAGCTCCTACGAGCAGTACTTC

v_gene: TRBV7-2
d_gene: TRBD1
abundance: NA
j_gene: TRBJ1-4
CDR3aa: CASSYPGQSNEKLFF
CDR3nt: TGTGCCAGCAGCTATCCGGGACAGAGTAATGAAAAACTGTTTTTT

v_gene: TRBV5-5
d_gene: NA
abundance: NA
j_gene: TRBJ1-3
CDR3aa: CASSLEQLLLSGNTIYF
CDR3nt: TGTGCCAGCAGCTTGGAACAGCTACTCCTCTCTGGAAACACCATATATTTT

v_gene: TRBV7-2
d_gene: NA
abundance: NA
j_gene: TRBJ1-6
CDR3aa: CASGRMDSPLHF
CDR3nt: TGTGCCAGCGGGAGGATGGATTCACCCCTCCACTTT

v_gene: TRBV5-6
d_gene: TRBD2
abundance: NA
j_gene: TRBJ2-1
CDR3aa: CASSLAQRESSYNEQFF
CDR3nt: TGTGCCAGCAGCTTGGCCCAGCGGGAGAGCTCCTACAATGAGCAGTTCTTC

v_gene: TRBV3-1/TRBV3-2
d_gene: NA
abundance: NA
j_gene: TRBJ1-1
CDR3aa: CASTRGPGDTEAFF
CDR3nt: TGTGCCAGCACCCGGGGCCCAGGGGACACTGAAGCTTTCTTT

v_gene: TRBV2
d_gene: TRBD1
abundance: few
j_gene: TRBJ1-4
CDR3aa: CASSRGQGRDEKLFF
CDR3nt: TGTGCCAGCAGTAGAGGACAGGGGAGGGATGAAAAACTGTTTTTT

v_gene: TRBV7-2
d_gene: TRBD1
abundance: NA
j_gene: TRBJ1-1
CDR3aa: CASSLGRTGRTEAFF
CDR3nt: TGTGCCAGCAGCTTAGGAAGGACAGGGAGAACTGAAGCTTTCTTT

v_gene: TRBV5-1
d_gene: TRBD2
abundance: NA
j_gene: TRBJ2-1
CDR3aa: CASSLSTGGVNEQFF
CDR3nt: TGCGCCAGCAGCTTGTCGACGGGAGGGGTCAATGAGCAGTTCTTC

v_gene: TRBV5-6
d_gene: TRBD2
abundance: NA
j_gene: TRBJ2-1
CDR3aa: CASSRGLAGWLSNEQFF
CDR3nt: TGTGCCAGCAGCCGTGGACTAGCGGGGTGGCTTAGTAATGAGCAGTTCTTC

v_gene: TRBV7-2
d_gene: NA
abundance: NA
j_gene: TRBJ2-3
CDR3aa: CASSYPRAVTDTQYF
CDR3nt: TGTGCCAGCAGCTACCCGAGAGCGGTCACAGATACGCAGTATTTT

v_gene: TRBV19
d_gene: TRBD1
abundance: NA
j_gene: TRBJ1-1
CDR3aa: CASSIPGQAIEAFF
CDR3nt: TGTGCCAGTAGTATTCCGGGACAGGCGATTGAAGCTTTCTTT

v_gene: TRBV18
d_gene: TRBD1
abundance: NA
j_gene: TRBJ2-5
CDR3aa: CASSLGTGSQETQYF
CDR3nt: TGTGCCAGCTCACTGGGGACAGGGAGTCAAGAGACCCAGTACTTC

v_gene: TRBV2
d_gene: TRBD2
abundance: NA
j_gene: TRBJ2-2
CDR3aa: CATTNRLAGNTGELFF
CDR3nt: TGTGCCACCACTAATCGACTAGCGGGTAACACCGGGGAGCTGTTTTTT

v_gene: TRBV4-2
d_gene: TRBD1
abundance: few
j_gene: TRBJ1-6
CDR3aa: CASSQNRGFGSPLHF
CDR3nt: TGTGCCAGCAGCCAAAACAGGGGATTTGGGTCACCCCTCCACTTT

v_gene: TRBV7-9
d_gene: TRBD2
abundance: NA
j_gene: TRBJ2-2
CDR3aa: CASSFGGGTGELFF
CDR3nt: TGTGCCAGCAGCTTCGGGGGAGGGACCGGGGAGCTGTTTTTT

v_gene: TRBV2
d_gene: TRBD1
abundance: NA
j_gene: TRBJ2-3
CDR3aa: CASSSGTGTDTQYF
CDR3nt: TGTGCCAGCAGTTCCGGGACAGGGACGGATACGCAGTATTTT